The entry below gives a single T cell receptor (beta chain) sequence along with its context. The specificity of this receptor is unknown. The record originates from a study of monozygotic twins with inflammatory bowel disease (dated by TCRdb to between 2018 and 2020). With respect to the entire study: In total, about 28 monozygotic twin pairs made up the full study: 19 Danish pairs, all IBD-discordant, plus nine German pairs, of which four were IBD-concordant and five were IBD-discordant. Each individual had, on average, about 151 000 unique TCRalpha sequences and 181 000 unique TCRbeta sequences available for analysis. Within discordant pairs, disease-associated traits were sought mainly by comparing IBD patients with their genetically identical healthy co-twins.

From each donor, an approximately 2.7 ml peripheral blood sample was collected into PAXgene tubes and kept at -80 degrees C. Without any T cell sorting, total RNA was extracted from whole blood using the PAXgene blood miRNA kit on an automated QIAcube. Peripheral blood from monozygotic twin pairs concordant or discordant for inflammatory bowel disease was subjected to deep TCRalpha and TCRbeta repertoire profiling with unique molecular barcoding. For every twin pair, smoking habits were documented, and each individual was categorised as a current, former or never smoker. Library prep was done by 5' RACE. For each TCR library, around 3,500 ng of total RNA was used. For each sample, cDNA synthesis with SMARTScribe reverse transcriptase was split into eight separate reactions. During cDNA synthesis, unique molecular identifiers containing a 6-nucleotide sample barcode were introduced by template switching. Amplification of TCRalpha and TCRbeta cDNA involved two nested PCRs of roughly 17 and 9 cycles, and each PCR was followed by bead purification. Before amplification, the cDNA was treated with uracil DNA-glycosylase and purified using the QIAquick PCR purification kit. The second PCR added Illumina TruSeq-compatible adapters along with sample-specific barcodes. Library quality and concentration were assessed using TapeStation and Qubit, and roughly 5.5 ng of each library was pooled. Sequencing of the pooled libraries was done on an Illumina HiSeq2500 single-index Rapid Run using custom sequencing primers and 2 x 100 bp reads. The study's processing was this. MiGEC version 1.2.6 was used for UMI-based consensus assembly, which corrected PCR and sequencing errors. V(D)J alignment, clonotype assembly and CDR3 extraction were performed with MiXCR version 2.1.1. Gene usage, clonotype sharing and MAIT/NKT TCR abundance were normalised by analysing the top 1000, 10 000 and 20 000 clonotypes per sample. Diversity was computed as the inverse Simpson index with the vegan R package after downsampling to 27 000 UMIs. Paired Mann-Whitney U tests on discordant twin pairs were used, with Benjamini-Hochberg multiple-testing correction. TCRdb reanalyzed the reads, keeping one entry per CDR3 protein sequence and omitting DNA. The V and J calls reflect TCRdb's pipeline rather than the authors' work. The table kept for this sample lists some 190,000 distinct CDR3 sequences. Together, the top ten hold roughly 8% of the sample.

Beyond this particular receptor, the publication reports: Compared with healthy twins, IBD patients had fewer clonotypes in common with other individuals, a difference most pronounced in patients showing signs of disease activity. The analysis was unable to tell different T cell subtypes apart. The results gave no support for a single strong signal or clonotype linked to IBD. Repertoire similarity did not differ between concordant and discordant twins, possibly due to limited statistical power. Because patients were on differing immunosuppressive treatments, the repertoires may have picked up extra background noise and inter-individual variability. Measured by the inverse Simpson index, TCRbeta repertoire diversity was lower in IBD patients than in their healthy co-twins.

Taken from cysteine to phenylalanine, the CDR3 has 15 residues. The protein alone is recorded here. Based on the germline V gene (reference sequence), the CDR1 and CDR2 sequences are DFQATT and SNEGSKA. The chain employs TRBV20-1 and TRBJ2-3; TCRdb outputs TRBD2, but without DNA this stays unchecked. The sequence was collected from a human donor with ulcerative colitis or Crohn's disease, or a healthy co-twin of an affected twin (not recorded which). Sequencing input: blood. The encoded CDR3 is CSASRVAGLTDTQYF.